Listed below are T cell receptor beta chains from one sample, sequenced in a study of blood T cell repertoires in COVID-19. Sequenced by immunoSEQ multiplex PCR; TCRdb stores in-frame clones only, minus some. The top ten clones hold approximately 1.2% of a sample with about 260,000 clones, about 91% of them seen once. The source material was PBMCs or T cells enriched from blood (not recorded which). These receptors all stem from a woman aged 40 to 50 with acute COVID-19. Each CDR3 is given without its conserved first and last residue. Clone size appears in some rows only: once, few, many, or a class for an expanded clone.

len,abundance,v_gene,CDR3aa
14,once,TRBV28,ASSLYRTGNQETQY
14,NA,TRBV28,ASSSGGPAGDTEAF
13,many,TRBV5-1,ASSAEGGSYNEQF
9,NA,TRBV2,ASSEVDEAF
15,NA,TRBV9,ASSVEVSGRPNDTQY
12,NA,TRBV30,AWTEAGGTDTQY
13,NA,TRBV6-1,ASSEEGAIYYGYT
13,NA,TRBV7-9,ASSETGASGNTIY
11,few,TRBV24-1,ATSGGGNQPQH
13,NA,TRBV25-1,ASSDPGGSGNEQF
13,NA,TRBV5-6,ASSLAAGNTGELF
12,NA,TRBV7-2,ASSYTGKGNTIY
11,NA,TRBV12-5,ASGTYSNTEAF
11,NA,TRBV28,ASRRDFYNEQF
14,NA,TRBV10-3,AISESPSGGVETQY
14,NA,TRBV7-9,ASRSDLGLAGGEQF
10,NA,TRBV28,ASSLFLSGGF
13,few,TRBV27,ASSPTGGVKEKLF
16,NA,TRBV2,ASRPPPGLAGGLDTQY
12,NA,TRBV2,ASSEDGGSYGYT
11,NA,TRBV30,ACQTGPSEKLF
14,NA,TRBV5-4,ASRTAGGSDHNEQF